This TCR beta chain came from a study of blood T cell repertoires in COVID-19. Looking at the study overall: Whether acute or convalescent, the COVID-19 samples came from the United States, Italy and Spain.

From germline, CDR1 is LGHNA and CDR2 YNFKEQ. The CDR3 runs 19 residues. The trim removed 1 base at V and 8 bases at J, leaving 17 bases unmatched. Original data processing: Cell counts per sample came from amplifying reference gene primers. This table comes from immunoSEQ multiplex PCR, and its TCRdb copy is limited to in-frame clones, with some not included. V, J and clone size are taken as reported in that table, and D and trimming were inferred from the DNA itself. The sample lists roughly 350,000 clones; over 80% were seen once. This chain connects TRBV4-2 to TRBJ2-1, with TRBD2 matching 10 bases. The specimen was peripheral blood. The source is a woman aged 50 to 65 with COVID-19, enrolled during active disease. CDR3 sequence reads: CASSQGPTSGPDFPHEQFF. Here the CDR3 DNA reads TGTGCCAGCAGCCAAGGCCCGACTAGCGGGCCAGACTTCCCCCATGAGCAGTTCTTC.